Listed below are T cell receptor beta chains from one sample, sequenced in a study of T-cell memory formation after mild COVID-19. TCRdb called the 5' RACE reads again in MiXCR, with one record for every CDR3 protein. This table holds approximately 190,000 distinct CDR3 sequences, 18% found once. The sequenced sample consisted of PBMCs or a T cell subset sorted from them (not recorded which). The receptor set was obtained from an adult woman who had mild COVID-19 (a few samples of this study predate the infection). Cell type and time point are not known. Both conserved end residues are part of each CDR3. A D gene is named only where the DNA matches it firmly. Size is omitted from some rows. Given values are once, few, many or a class for expanded clones.

J gene: TRBJ2-1; V gene: TRBV18; clone size: many; D gene: TRBD2; CDR3 DNA: TGTGCCAGCTCACCACGGACTAGCGGGGTCTACAATGAGCAGTTCTTC; CDR3 protein: CASSPRTSGVYNEQFF
J gene: TRBJ2-2; V gene: TRBV4-1; clone size: many; D gene: NA; CDR3 DNA: TGCGCCAGCAGCCAAGATAGGTCCACCGGGGAGCTGTTTTTT; CDR3 protein: CASSQDRSTGELFF
J gene: TRBJ1-1; V gene: TRBV29-1; clone size: NA; D gene: TRBD1; CDR3 DNA: TGCAGCGTCAGTACGGACAGGGTTATGAACACTGAAGCTTTCTTT; CDR3 protein: CSVSTDRVMNTEAFF
J gene: TRBJ2-4; V gene: TRBV6-2/TRBV6-3; clone size: few; D gene: NA; CDR3 DNA: TGTGCCAGCAGATCCGGCGGGTCGATAAACATTCAGTACTTC; CDR3 protein: CASRSGGSINIQYF
J gene: TRBJ2-1; V gene: TRBV12-3/TRBV12-4; clone size: NA; D gene: NA; CDR3 DNA: TGTGCCAGCAGGTGGTGGGGCGGTGAGCAGTTCTTC; CDR3 protein: CASRWWGGEQFF
J gene: TRBJ1-2; V gene: TRBV12-3/TRBV12-4; clone size: NA; D gene: NA; CDR3 DNA: TGTGCCAGCAGCCCAACAGGGTTCGGCTACACCTTC; CDR3 protein: CASSPTGFGYTF
J gene: TRBJ1-3; V gene: TRBV25-1; clone size: NA; D gene: NA; CDR3 DNA: TGTGCCAGCAGTGAATCAGCGGGGTCGCAAGGAAACACCATATATTTT; CDR3 protein: CASSESAGSQGNTIYF
J gene: TRBJ2-1; V gene: TRBV2; clone size: NA; D gene: TRBD2; CDR3 DNA: TGTGCCAGCAGTGGGACTAGCGGGGGTTACAATGAGCAGTTCTTC; CDR3 protein: CASSGTSGGYNEQFF
J gene: TRBJ2-1; V gene: TRBV7-2; clone size: NA; D gene: TRBD2; CDR3 DNA: TGTGCCAGCAGCAAGGGACTAGCGGGAGGTGGGCCCTCCTACAATGAGCAGTTCTTC; CDR3 protein: CASSKGLAGGGPSYNEQFF
J gene: TRBJ1-1; V gene: TRBV18; clone size: few; D gene: NA; CDR3 DNA: TGTGCCAGCTCACTCCTAGAAGAAGTAGGGACTGAAGCTTTCTTT; CDR3 protein: CASSLLEEVGTEAFF
J gene: TRBJ2-1; V gene: TRBV18; clone size: many; D gene: TRBD2; CDR3 DNA: TGTGCCAGCTCACCCACCGGGCCGGGAGGTCTCGAGCAGTTCTTC; CDR3 protein: CASSPTGPGGLEQFF
J gene: TRBJ2-3; V gene: TRBV24-1; clone size: few; D gene: NA; CDR3 DNA: TGTGCCACCAGTGACAGCCGGAGGGCCGGAGATACGCAGTATTTT; CDR3 protein: CATSDSRRAGDTQYF
J gene: TRBJ2-5; V gene: TRBV4-3; clone size: many; D gene: NA; CDR3 DNA: TGCGCCAGCAGCCAAGGATTAGCGAGAGAGACCCAGTACTTC; CDR3 protein: CASSQGLARETQYF
J gene: TRBJ1-1; V gene: TRBV5-1; clone size: NA; D gene: NA; CDR3 DNA: TGCGCCAGCAGCTTGGATTGGGGGAAGAACACTGAAGCTTTCTTT; CDR3 protein: CASSLDWGKNTEAFF
J gene: TRBJ2-3; V gene: TRBV5-1; clone size: few; D gene: TRBD2; CDR3 DNA: TGCGCCAGCAGCTCCGCTAGCGGAAGGGGCACAGATACGCAGTATTTT; CDR3 protein: CASSSASGRGTDTQYF
J gene: TRBJ2-3; V gene: TRBV7-8; clone size: NA; D gene: NA; CDR3 DNA: TGTGCCAGCAGCTTAGACGCGACAGGAGCTAGCACAGATACGCAGTATTTT; CDR3 protein: CASSLDATGASTDTQYF
J gene: TRBJ1-5; V gene: TRBV23-1; clone size: NA; D gene: NA; CDR3 DNA: TGCGCCAGTGGAGGAGGGACTGGGCTGGATCAGCCCCAGCATTTT; CDR3 protein: CASGGGTGLDQPQHF
J gene: TRBJ2-2; V gene: TRBV4-3; clone size: few; D gene: TRBD1; CDR3 DNA: TGCGCCAGCAGCCAAGATCTATCGGGACAGGGGCCAACCGGGGAGCTGTTTTTT; CDR3 protein: CASSQDLSGQGPTGELFF
J gene: TRBJ1-2; V gene: TRBV5-1; clone size: few; D gene: NA; CDR3 DNA: TGCGCCAGCAGCTTGGGTTTACTACGTGGCTACACCTTC; CDR3 protein: CASSLGLLRGYTF
J gene: TRBJ1-5; V gene: TRBV21-1; clone size: NA; D gene: NA; CDR3 DNA: TGTGCCAGCAGCAAAGGGGGTGACAGCCAGAATCAGCCCCAGCATTTT; CDR3 protein: CASSKGGDSQNQPQHF
J gene: TRBJ2-3; V gene: TRBV5-6; clone size: few; D gene: NA; CDR3 DNA: TGTGCCAGCAGCCGTTATTCGACAGATACGCAGTATTTT; CDR3 protein: CASSRYSTDTQYF
J gene: TRBJ1-1; V gene: TRBV20-1; clone size: few; D gene: TRBD1; CDR3 DNA: TGCAGTGCCGACAGGGGCGGGAACACTGAAGCTTTCTTT; CDR3 protein: CSADRGGNTEAFF
J gene: TRBJ2-5; V gene: TRBV11-2; clone size: few; D gene: TRBD1; CDR3 DNA: TGTGCCAGCAGCTTGAGGACAGGGATAGAAGAGACCCAGTACTTC; CDR3 protein: CASSLRTGIEETQYF
J gene: TRBJ1-6; V gene: TRBV19; clone size: few; D gene: TRBD1; CDR3 DNA: TGTGCCAGTAGTCAACGGACAGGGGGCGACAATTCACCCCTCCACTTT; CDR3 protein: CASSQRTGGDNSPLHF
J gene: TRBJ1-5; V gene: TRBV5-5; clone size: few; D gene: NA; CDR3 DNA: TGTGCCAGCAGCCAGTCACTGAGCAATCAGCCCCAGCATTTT; CDR3 protein: CASSQSLSNQPQHF
J gene: TRBJ1-6; V gene: TRBV6-5; clone size: NA; D gene: NA; CDR3 DNA: TGTGCCAGCAGTTACTCGACAGTTGATTCACCCCTCCACTTT; CDR3 protein: CASSYSTVDSPLHF
J gene: TRBJ2-1; V gene: TRBV7-9; clone size: NA; D gene: NA; CDR3 DNA: TGTGCCAGCAGCCCCGAGGGTCTAGGGAATGAGCAGTTCTTC; CDR3 protein: CASSPEGLGNEQFF
J gene: TRBJ2-7; V gene: TRBV7-3; clone size: few; D gene: NA; CDR3 DNA: TGTGCCAGCAGCTTAATGAGGGCAGACGAGCAGTACTTC; CDR3 protein: CASSLMRADEQYF
J gene: TRBJ2-1; V gene: TRBV12-3/TRBV12-4; clone size: NA; D gene: NA; CDR3 DNA: TGTGCCAGCCTCCGGGCAGGCGTACAGAAAGAGCAGTTCTTC; CDR3 protein: CASLRAGVQKEQFF
J gene: TRBJ1-6; V gene: TRBV7-2; clone size: NA; D gene: NA; CDR3 DNA: TGTGCCAGCAGCTTAGGGCAGACACCCCTCCACTTT; CDR3 protein: CASSLGQTPLHF
J gene: TRBJ2-7; V gene: TRBV3-1; clone size: once; D gene: TRBD1; CDR3 DNA: TGTGCCAGCAGCTCCCGACAGGGATTGGGAGAGCAGTACTTC; CDR3 protein: CASSSRQGLGEQYF
J gene: TRBJ2-1; V gene: TRBV12-5; clone size: few; D gene: TRBD2; CDR3 DNA: TGTGCTAGTGGTCATCTAGCGGACAATGAGCAGTTCTTC; CDR3 protein: CASGHLADNEQFF
J gene: TRBJ2-6; V gene: TRBV12-3/TRBV12-4; clone size: NA; D gene: TRBD2; CDR3 DNA: TGTGCCAGCAGTCCCCGGCGGGAGGCGGGGGCCAACGTCCTGACTTTC; CDR3 protein: CASSPRREAGANVLTF
J gene: TRBJ1-2; V gene: TRBV5-4; clone size: NA; D gene: NA; CDR3 DNA: TGTGCCAGCAGCTTGCAGGGCTCTGTTGGCTACACCTTC; CDR3 protein: CASSLQGSVGYTF
J gene: TRBJ1-1; V gene: TRBV30; clone size: NA; D gene: NA; CDR3 DNA: TGTGCCTGGAGTGTACTGAACGGGAACACTGAAGCTTTCTTT; CDR3 protein: CAWSVLNGNTEAFF
J gene: TRBJ1-5; V gene: TRBV20-1; clone size: NA; D gene: NA; CDR3 DNA: TGCAGTGCTAGACCGGGGGGGGTTTTTGGCAATCAGCCCCAGCATTTT; CDR3 protein: CSARPGGVFGNQPQHF
J gene: TRBJ1-6; V gene: TRBV30; clone size: NA; D gene: NA; CDR3 DNA: TGTGCCTGGAGTCCCCAGGGGCCGGCTAATTCACCCCTCCACTTT; CDR3 protein: CAWSPQGPANSPLHF
J gene: TRBJ2-2; V gene: TRBV5-6; clone size: medium-sized; D gene: NA; CDR3 DNA: TGTGCCAGCAGCTTGGATAAGGGGACCAACACCGGGGAGCTGTTTTTT; CDR3 protein: CASSLDKGTNTGELFF
J gene: TRBJ1-3; V gene: TRBV11-2; clone size: many; D gene: NA; CDR3 DNA: TGTGCCAGCAGCCAAGGGGGATCCTCTAGGTTTACCATATATTTT; CDR3 protein: CASSQGGSSRFTIYF
J gene: TRBJ2-3; V gene: TRBV24-1; clone size: NA; D gene: TRBD2; CDR3 DNA: TGTGCCACCAGTGATCCTGGGACTAGCGGGGAGACAGATACGCAGTATTTT; CDR3 protein: CATSDPGTSGETDTQYF
J gene: TRBJ1-5; V gene: TRBV6-6; clone size: few; D gene: NA; CDR3 DNA: TGTGCCAGCAGGACAGAGAATCAGCCCCAGCATTTT; CDR3 protein: CASRTENQPQHF
J gene: TRBJ2-7; V gene: TRBV5-1; clone size: few; D gene: TRBD2; CDR3 DNA: TGCGCCAGCAGCGTGACTAGCGGGGCCGTTTACGAGCAGTACTTC; CDR3 protein: CASSVTSGAVYEQYF
J gene: TRBJ1-2; V gene: TRBV4-3; clone size: NA; D gene: NA; CDR3 DNA: TGCGCCAGCAGCCAGCCCGGACAGCCCTATGGCTACACCTTC; CDR3 protein: CASSQPGQPYGYTF
J gene: TRBJ2-5; V gene: TRBV7-8; clone size: many; D gene: NA; CDR3 DNA: TGTGCCAGCAGCCGCAGAGGCGAGACCCAGTACTTC; CDR3 protein: CASSRRGETQYF
J gene: TRBJ2-3; V gene: TRBV5-1; clone size: NA; D gene: TRBD1; CDR3 DNA: TGCGCCAGCAGCGTGGGACAGGAGACAGATACGCAGTATTTT; CDR3 protein: CASSVGQETDTQYF
J gene: TRBJ2-5; V gene: TRBV6-5; clone size: NA; D gene: NA; CDR3 DNA: TGTGCCAGCAGCCGGGCGAAGGGACGGACCCAAGAGACCCAGTACTTC; CDR3 protein: CASSRAKGRTQETQYF
J gene: TRBJ1-6; V gene: TRBV21-1; clone size: NA; D gene: NA; CDR3 DNA: TGTGCCAGCAGCGCCAGACAGGGAGGGAATTCACCCCTCCACTTT; CDR3 protein: CASSARQGGNSPLHF
J gene: TRBJ2-5; V gene: TRBV7-9; clone size: NA; D gene: TRBD1; CDR3 DNA: TGTGCCAGCAGCTCCCAGGACAGGGGACAAGAGACCCAGTACTTC; CDR3 protein: CASSSQDRGQETQYF
J gene: TRBJ2-3; V gene: TRBV27; clone size: few; D gene: NA; CDR3 DNA: TGTGCCAGCAGCCCTCTCACAGGGCTGACAGATACGCAGTATTTT; CDR3 protein: CASSPLTGLTDTQYF